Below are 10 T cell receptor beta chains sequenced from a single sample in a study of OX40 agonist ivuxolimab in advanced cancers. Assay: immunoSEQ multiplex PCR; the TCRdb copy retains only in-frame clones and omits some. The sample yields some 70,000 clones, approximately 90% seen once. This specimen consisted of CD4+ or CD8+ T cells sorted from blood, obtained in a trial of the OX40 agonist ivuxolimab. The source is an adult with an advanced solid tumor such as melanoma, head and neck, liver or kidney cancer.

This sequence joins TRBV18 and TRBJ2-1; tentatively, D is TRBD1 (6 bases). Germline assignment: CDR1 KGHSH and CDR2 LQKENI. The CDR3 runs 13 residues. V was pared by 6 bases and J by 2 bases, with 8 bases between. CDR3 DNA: TGTGCCAGCTCCAGGACAGCCTACAATGAGCAGTTCTTC. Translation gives CASSRTAYNEQFF.

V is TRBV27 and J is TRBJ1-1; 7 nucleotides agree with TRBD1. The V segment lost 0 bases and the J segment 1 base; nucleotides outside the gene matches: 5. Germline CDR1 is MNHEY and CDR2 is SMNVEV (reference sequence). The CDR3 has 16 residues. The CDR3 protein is CASSLSTGLGNTEAFF. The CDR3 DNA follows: TGTGCCAGCAGTTTATCGACAGGGTTGGGGAACACTGAAGCTTTCTTT.

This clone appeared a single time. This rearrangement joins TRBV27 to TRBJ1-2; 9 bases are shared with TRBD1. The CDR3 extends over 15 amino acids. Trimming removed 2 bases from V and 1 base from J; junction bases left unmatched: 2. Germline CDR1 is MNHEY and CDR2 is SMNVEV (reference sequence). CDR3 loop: CASSLGTGNNYGYTF. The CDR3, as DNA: TGTGCCAGCAGTTTAGGGACAGGGAATAACTATGGCTACACCTTC.

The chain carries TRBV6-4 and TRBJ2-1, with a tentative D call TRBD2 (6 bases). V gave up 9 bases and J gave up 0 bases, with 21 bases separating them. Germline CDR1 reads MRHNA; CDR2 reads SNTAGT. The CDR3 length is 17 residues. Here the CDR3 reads CARDPQLADSSYNEQFF. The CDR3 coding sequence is TGTGCCAGGGACCCTCAGTTAGCGGATAGCTCCTACAATGAGCAGTTCTTC.

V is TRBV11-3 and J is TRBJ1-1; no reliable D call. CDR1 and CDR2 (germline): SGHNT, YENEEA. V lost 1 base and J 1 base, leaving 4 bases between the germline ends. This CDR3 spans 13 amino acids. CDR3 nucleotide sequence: TGTGCCAGCAGCTTAGGGGAGAACACTGAAGCTTTCTTT. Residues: CASSLGENTEAFF.

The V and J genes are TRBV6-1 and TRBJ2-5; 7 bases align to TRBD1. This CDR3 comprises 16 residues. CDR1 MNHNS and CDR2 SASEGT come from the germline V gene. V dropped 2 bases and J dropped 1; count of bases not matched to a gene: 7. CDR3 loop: CASSEFPGGIQETQYF. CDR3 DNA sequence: TGTGCCAGCAGTGAATTCCCAGGGGGAATCCAAGAGACCCAGTACTTC.

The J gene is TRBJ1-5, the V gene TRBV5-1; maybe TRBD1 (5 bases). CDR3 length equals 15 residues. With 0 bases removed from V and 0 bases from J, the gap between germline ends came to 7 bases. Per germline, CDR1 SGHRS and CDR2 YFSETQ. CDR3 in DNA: TGCGCCAGCAGCTTGGGACAGCATAGCAATCAGCCCCAGCATTTT. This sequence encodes CASSLGQHSNQPQHF.

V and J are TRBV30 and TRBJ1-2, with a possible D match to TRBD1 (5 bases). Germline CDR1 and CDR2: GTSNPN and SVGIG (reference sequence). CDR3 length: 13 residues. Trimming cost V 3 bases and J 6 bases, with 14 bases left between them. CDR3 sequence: CAWSRGDFNGYTF. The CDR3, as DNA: TGTGCCTGGAGCCGGGGGGATTTCAATGGCTACACCTTC.

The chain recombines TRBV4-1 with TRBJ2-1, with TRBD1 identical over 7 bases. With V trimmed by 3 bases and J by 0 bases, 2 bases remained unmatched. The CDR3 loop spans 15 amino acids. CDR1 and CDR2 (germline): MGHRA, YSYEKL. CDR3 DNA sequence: TGCGCCAGCAGCCATGCAGGGGGCTCCTACAATGAGCAGTTCTTC. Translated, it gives CASSHAGGSYNEQFF.

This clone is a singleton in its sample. This chain's CDR3 is CASSQEFYSNQPQHF. The CDR3, as DNA: TGTGCCAGCAGCCAAGAATTTTATAGCAATCAGCCCCAGCATTTT. V usage is TRBV4-2 and J usage is TRBJ1-5; D unclear. Germline assignment: CDR1 LGHNA and CDR2 YNFKEQ. The V end was cut by 0 bases, the J end by 0 bases, with 6 bases between. This CDR3 region has 15 residues.